Listed below are T cell receptor beta chains from one sample, sequenced in a study of CD8+ T cells in alopecia areata. Assay: immunoSEQ multiplex PCR; the TCRdb copy retains only in-frame clones and omits some. Of some 200,000 clones in the sample, 50% to 60% were seen once. The sequencing used CD4+ T cells sorted from blood, collected at week 4, from a patient treated with tofacitinib. These receptors were collected from a human donor with alopecia areata. Both conserved end residues are part of each CDR3. A D gene is named only where the DNA matches it firmly. Rows may omit the clone size; those that give it use once, few, many or a size class.

NA,TRBV4-2,TRBJ1-1,NA,CASSSRTPGDTEAFF,TGTGCCAGCAGCTCTCGTACCCCCGGGGACACTGAAGCTTTCTTT
NA,TRBV11-2,TRBJ2-1,NA,CASSSTHYNEQFF,TGTGCCAGCAGCTCCACCCATTACAATGAGCAGTTCTTC
few,TRBV19,TRBJ1-2,NA,CASSSGSNYGYTF,TGTGCCAGTAGTTCCGGGTCTAACTATGGCTACACCTTC
NA,TRBV15,TRBJ1-5,NA,CATSRDGRGGNQPQHF,TGTGCCACCAGCAGAGATGGACGCGGAGGCAATCAGCCCCAGCATTTT
NA,TRBV5-4,TRBJ2-3,NA,CASGPLQGRTDTQYF,TGTGCCAGCGGGCCACTTCAAGGGCGTACAGATACGCAGTATTTT
NA,TRBV5-4,TRBJ2-5,NA,CASSFDATQQETQYF,TGTGCCAGCAGCTTTGACGCCACCCAGCAAGAGACCCAGTACTTC
NA,TRBV15,TRBJ2-1,NA,CATSRDKGGVNNEQFF,TGTGCCACCAGCAGAGATAAGGGCGGGGTCAACAATGAGCAGTTCTTC
NA,TRBV5-1,TRBJ1-1,NA,CASSANRVGPEAFF,TGCGCCAGCAGCGCAAACAGGGTAGGGCCTGAAGCTTTCTTT
few,TRBV29-1,TRBJ1-2,NA,CSVGGRASYGYTF,TGCAGCGTTGGCGGGAGGGCTTCCTATGGCTACACCTTC
few,TRBV9,TRBJ2-1,NA,CASSGERGPYNEQFF,TGTGCCAGCAGCGGGGAGAGGGGACCTTACAATGAGCAGTTCTTC
once,TRBV4-1,TRBJ1-5,TRBD1,CASSQDSPTRDRAFSNQPQHF,TGCGCCAGCAGCCAAGATTCCCCTACGCGGGACAGAGCTTTTAGCAATCAGCCCCAGCATTTT
few,TRBV5-6,TRBJ2-4,NA,CASSSVGRVNIQYF,TGTGCCAGCAGCTCCGTGGGGAGAGTAAACATTCAGTACTTC
NA,TRBV30,TRBJ2-7,NA,CAWDKGRSSYEQYF,TGTGCCTGGGACAAGGGGAGGAGCTCCTACGAGCAGTACTTC
NA,TRBV29-1,TRBJ2-5,TRBD2,CSAYDGGETQYF,TGCAGCGCCTACGACGGGGGGGAGACCCAGTACTTC
NA,TRBV9,TRBJ1-6,TRBD1,CASSVEEGARSPLHF,TGTGCCAGCAGCGTAGAGGAGGGGGCAAGATCACCCCTCCACTTT
NA,TRBV28,TRBJ2-3,NA,CASNQGSTDTQYF,TGTGCCAGCAATCAGGGGAGCACAGATACGCAGTATTTT